A selection of T cell receptor beta chains follows, all from one sample in a study of blood T cell repertoires in COVID-19. Generated by immunoSEQ multiplex PCR, the TCRdb table keeps only in-frame clones and is missing some. The sample consists of some 350,000 clones, about 88% of them appearing once. What was sequenced was peripheral blood. These receptors came from a human donor in a cohort sampled during active COVID-19. CDR3s include the opening cysteine and the closing phenylalanine or tryptophan. D genes are given only for firm matches. Only some rows state a clone size, as once, few, many or a class for expanded clones.

TRBV13	NA	NA	TRBJ1-3	CASSEWRISGNTIYF	TGTGCCAGCAGCGAGTGGCGGATCTCTGGAAACACCATATATTTT
TRBV19	NA	TRBD1	TRBJ1-5	CASGAGTGGVQPQHF	TGTGCCAGTGGCGCCGGGACAGGAGGGGTTCAGCCCCAGCATTTT
TRBV15	NA	NA	TRBJ2-1	CATSRDRSREIGVSYNEQFF	TGTGCCACCAGCAGAGATCGTAGTCGGGAAATTGGGGTGAGCTACAATGAGCAGTTCTTC
TRBV20-1	NA	NA	TRBJ2-7	CSAPECYEQYF	TGCAGTGCCCCCGAGTGCTACGAGCAGTACTTC
TRBV7-8	NA	NA	TRBJ1-5	CASSLARTGYSNQPQHF	TGTGCCAGCAGCTTAGCGCGAACAGGATATAGCAATCAGCCCCAGCATTTT
TRBV7-3	NA	TRBD2	TRBJ2-3	CASSPTSGRTDTQYF	TGTGCCAGCAGCCCTACTAGCGGGAGGACAGATACGCAGTATTTT
TRBV7-3	NA	TRBD1	TRBJ2-7	CASSLITIQGEYF	TGTGCCAGCAGCTTAATCACGATTCAGGGGGAGTACTTC
TRBV7-9	few	TRBD1	TRBJ2-1	CASSLVGGQGNEQFF	TGTGCCAGCAGCTTAGTGGGGGGACAGGGCAATGAGCAGTTCTTC
TRBV30	NA	TRBD1	TRBJ1-4	CAGGQGWANEKLFF	TGTGCCGGAGGACAGGGGTGGGCTAATGAAAAACTGTTTTTT
TRBV13	NA	NA	TRBJ2-7	CASTREGYYEQYF	TGTGCCAGCACCCGAGAGGGCTACTACGAGCAGTACTTC
TRBV2	NA	NA	TRBJ1-3	CASRGTAGNTIYF	TGTGCCAGTCGAGGAACGGCTGGAAACACCATATATTTT
TRBV6-5	NA	NA	TRBJ2-7	CASRDSYEQYF	TGTGCCAGCAGAGACAGTTACGAGCAGTACTTC
TRBV4-2	NA	NA	TRBJ2-5	CASSQDRTQETQYF	TGTGCCAGCAGCCAAGATAGGACACAAGAGACCCAGTACTTC
TRBV10-3	NA	TRBD1	TRBJ2-6	CAISPRDRDVAGANVLTF	TGTGCCATCAGTCCCCGGGACAGGGATGTGGCTGGGGCCAACGTCCTGACTTTC
TRBV5-1	NA	NA	TRBJ2-7	CASAILTGINEQYF	TGCGCCAGCGCCATTCTAACGGGGATTAACGAGCAGTACTTC